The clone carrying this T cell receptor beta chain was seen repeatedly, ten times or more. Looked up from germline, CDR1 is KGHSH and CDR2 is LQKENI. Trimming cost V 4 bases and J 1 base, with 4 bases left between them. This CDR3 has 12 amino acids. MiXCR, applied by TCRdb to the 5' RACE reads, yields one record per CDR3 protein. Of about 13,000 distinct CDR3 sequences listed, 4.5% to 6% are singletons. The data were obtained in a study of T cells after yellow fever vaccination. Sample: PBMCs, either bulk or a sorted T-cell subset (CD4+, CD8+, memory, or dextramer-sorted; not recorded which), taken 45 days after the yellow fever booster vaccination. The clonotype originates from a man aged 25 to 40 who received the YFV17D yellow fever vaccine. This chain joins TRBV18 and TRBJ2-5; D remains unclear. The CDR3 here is CASSLFQETQYF. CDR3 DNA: TGTGCCAGCTCACTCTTCCAAGAGACCCAGTACTTC.